These 17 T cell receptor beta chains originate from one sample sequenced in a study of cytomegalovirus exposure and HLA in healthy donors. This PCR relied on a set of 60 Vbeta primers and 13 Jbeta primers. Sequencing used immunoSEQ multiplex PCR; TCRdb keeps in-frame clones, though not all of them. The sample lists 140,000 to 150,000 clones, approximately 67% occurring once. Sequenced input: PBMCs. These receptors were collected from a woman aged 60-75 years in good health and CMV-seronegative.

V usage is TRBV18 and J usage is TRBJ1-5; 8 bases align to TRBD1. The CDR3 is 17 residues long. V lost 3 bases and J lost 4; bases outside the gene matches: 11. Germline assignment: CDR1 KGHSH and CDR2 LQKENI. CDR3 nucleotides: TGTGCCAGCTCACCGGTCCCAGGGGGCTCGGTGAATCAGCCCCAGCATTTT. It is translated as CASSPVPGGSVNQPQHF.

The chain combines TRBV6-5 with TRBJ2-7; weak D call: TRBD2 (5 bases). Per the germline V gene, CDR1 is MNHEY and CDR2 is SVGAGI. The CDR3 spans 12 residues. The germline V and J ends were trimmed by 7 bases and 3 bases, with 10 bases remaining between them. CDR3 sequence (DNA): TGTGCCAGCAAGCGTGGAGGCTACGAGCAGTACTTC. Translated: CASKRGGYEQYF.

V gene TRBV4-1 combines with J gene TRBJ2-1, with 12 bases fitting TRBD2. This CDR3 spans 16 amino acids. Germline V gene data show CDR1 as MGHRA and CDR2 as YSYEKL. V lost 3 bases to trimming and J lost 7 bases; unmatched junction nucleotides: 7. CDR3 region: CASSQPTSGRANEQFF. The DNA for the CDR3 is TGCGCCAGCAGCCAGCCGACTAGCGGGAGAGCGAATGAGCAGTTCTTC.

Notes on this clone: Within the sample, other DNA sequences also encode this same CDR3. J is TRBJ2-6 and V is TRBV7-3; TRBD2 is a possible D gene (5 bases). V dropped 2 bases and J dropped 0 bases, with 11 bases sitting between them. CDR3 length: 17 residues. Germline lookup yields CDR1 SGHTA and CDR2 FQGTGA. This chain's CDR3 is CASSLGRLSSGANVLTF. The CDR3 nucleotides are TGTGCCAGCAGCTTAGGGAGACTGAGCTCTGGGGCCAACGTCCTGACTTTC.

This clone was recorded a few times. V is TRBV19 and J is TRBJ2-2; no clear D. The CDR3 spans 16 residues. Germline CDR1 reads LNHDA; CDR2 reads SQIVND (reference sequence). Trimming removed 6 bases from V and 3 bases from J, with 17 bases in between. CDR3 nucleotides: TGTGCCAGTAGAACCCCCCAGCGCGGAGACACCGGGGAGCTGTTTTTT. Protein: CASRTPQRGDTGELFF.

This clone was picked up one time. The chain carries TRBV19 and TRBJ2-3; 10 bases map to TRBD1. Germline CDR1 is LNHDA and CDR2 is SQIVND (reference sequence). The V and J ends lost 5 bases and 4 bases, in that order; junction bases with no gene match: 6. The CDR3 consists of 15 residues. CDR3 region: CASSAGQGRSDTQYF. CDR3 DNA sequence: TGTGCCAGTAGTGCGGGACAGGGGAGATCAGATACGCAGTATTTT.

The chain is built from TRBV29-1 and TRBJ2-7, with TRBD1 matching 9 bases. This CDR3 has 14 amino acids. V shed 4 bases and J 3 bases; nucleotides not matched to a gene: 7. Germline-derived CDR1 and CDR2 are SQVTM and ANQGSEA. The CDR3 nucleotides read TGCAGCGTTGTGGGGACAGGGCTAATCTACGAGCAGTACTTC. Protein product: CSVVGTGLIYEQYF.

The chain is built from TRBV7-2 and TRBJ2-1; 7 bases are shared with TRBD2. From germline, CDR1 is SGHTA and CDR2 FQGNSA. The CDR3 sequence is 16 residues long. Trimming removed 5 bases from V and 5 bases from J; junction bases left unmatched: 12. CDR3 nucleotide sequence: TGTGCCAGCAGCAATAAACTGGGGGGGAGCCACAATGAGCAGTTCTTC. Amino acid sequence: CASSNKLGGSHNEQFF.

Remarks on this clone: Other DNA sequences in this specimen translate into the identical CDR3. The chain joins TRBV5-1 to TRBJ2-2; 11 bases line up with TRBD2. The V and J ends lost 1 base and 0 bases, in that order; junction bases with no gene match: 2. The germline V gene has CDR1 SGHRS and CDR2 YFSETQ. The CDR3 runs to 17 residues. The CDR3 DNA reads as TGCGCCAGCAGCTTGCTAGCGGGGGGCGCGAACACCGGGGAGCTGTTTTTT. As protein: CASSLLAGGANTGELFF. The variable domain in full, with the rest retrieved from reference TRBV5-1 and TRBJ2-2, is KAGVTQTPRYLIKTRGQQVTLSCSPISGHRSVSWYQQTPGQGLQFLFEYFSETQRNKGNFPGRFSGRQFSNSRSEMNVSTLELGDSALYLCASSLLAGGANTGELFFGEGSRLTVL.

The V and J genes are TRBV19 and TRBJ1-5; 7 positions agree with TRBD1. In germline, CDR1 is LNHDA, CDR2 SQIVND (reference sequence). There are 15 residues in the CDR3. J was trimmed by 3 bases and V by 10 bases; bases with no gene match: 12. CDR3 DNA sequence: TGTGCCACCCTCCCGAGGGGACAGCTCAATCAGCCCCAGCATTTT. This sequence encodes CATLPRGQLNQPQHF.

This clone occurred once. The V and J genes are TRBV28 and TRBJ2-5, with 9 bases matching TRBD2. This CDR3 region has 16 residues. Per the germline V gene, CDR1 is MDHEN and CDR2 is SYDVKM. The V gene end was trimmed by 6 bases and the J gene end by 5 bases; junction bases not matched to a gene: 13. The CDR3 protein is CASSPVKAGGGETQYF. CDR3 DNA sequence: TGTGCCAGCAGCCCCGTCAAGGCGGGAGGGGGGGAGACCCAGTACTTC.

The chain is built from TRBV5-8 and TRBJ1-6; D is uncertain. V lost 4 bases, J lost 10 bases, and 18 bases lay in between. CDR1 and CDR2 from the germline V gene are SGHTS and YDEGEE. CDR3 length equals 15 residues. The CDR3 region is CASSGRVLLGSPLHF. The DNA for the CDR3 is TGTGCCAGCAGCGGGAGGGTCCTCTTGGGATCACCCCTCCACTTT.

The chain employs TRBV5-1 and TRBJ1-2, with D perhaps matching TRBD1 (5 bases). This CDR3 comprises 13 residues. Trimming took 3 bases from V and 4 from J, leaving 10 bases between them. Germline lookup yields CDR1 SGHRS and CDR2 YFSETQ. CDR3 nucleotides: TGCGCCAGCAGCTGGGGCCAGGGCTATGGCTACACCTTC. Its translation: CASSWGQGYGYTF.

This rearrangement joins TRBV5-1 to TRBJ2-3; TRBD1 might be the D (5 bases). The CDR3 length is 14 residues. V was shortened by 2 bases and J by 4 bases, with 11 bases between the two germline ends. Germline loops: CDR1 SGHRS, CDR2 YFSETQ. CDR3 sequence: CASSFEDMPDTQYF. The DNA of the CDR3 is TGCGCCAGCAGCTTCGAGGACATGCCAGATACGCAGTATTTT.

Concerning this clone itself: The junction differs from germline at one of its ends, possibly a read error. Other DNA sequences of this sample code for an identical CDR3. J is TRBJ2-7 and V is TRBV7-2; 9 nucleotides match TRBD1. CDR3 size: 17 residues. CDR1 and CDR2 (germline): SGHTA, FQGNSA. CDR3 in DNA: TGTGCCAGCAGCTCAAGGACAGGGGCCGCTACATTCTACGAACAGTACTTC. Translating gives CASSSRTGAATFYEQYF.

The V and J genes are TRBV9 and TRBJ2-1; 10 bases match TRBD2. The CDR3 is made up of 16 amino acids. Germline trimming cut 4 bases from V and 4 bases from J; bases unmatched to any gene: 8. Germline V CDR1 and CDR2: SGDLS, YYNGEE. As DNA, the CDR3 is TGTGCCAGCAGCCCCGTAGCGGGGGGAAAATACAATGAGCAGTTCTTC. Protein sequence: CASSPVAGGKYNEQFF.

This clone was counted a few times. Here the CDR3 reads CASSPTGDEQFF. DNA for the CDR3: TGCGCCAGCAGCCCCACCGGGGATGAGCAGTTCTTC. This rearrangement joins TRBV4-1 to TRBJ2-1, with D possibly matching TRBD2 (5 bases). Trimming stripped 4 bases from V and 8 bases from J, with 9 bases between. Germline CDR1 is MGHRA and CDR2 is YSYEKL. This CDR3 contains 12 residues.